This T cell receptor (beta chain) was documented in a study of blood T cell repertoires in COVID-19. Study information: Whether acute or convalescent, the COVID-19 samples came from the United States, Italy and Spain. T cells, B-cell-depleted T cells, or PBMCs provided the cDNA or gDNA that served as material.

The germline V gene encodes CDR1 MNHEY and CDR2 SVGEGT. V shed 5 bases and J shed 4 bases, with 6 bases lying between them. This CDR3 region has 11 residues. The authors' processing: Amplification of reference gene primers was used by the study to estimate nucleated cell counts. Profiling relied on immunoSEQ multiplex PCR, and the TCRdb table lists in-frame clones only, not all of them. That table gives V, J and clone size, and the DNA gave D and trimming. The data contain some 260,000 clones, approximately 88% of them singletons. Specimen: peripheral blood. This TCR derives from a human donor in a cohort sampled during active COVID-19. This chain joins TRBV6-2 or TRBV6-3 and TRBJ2-7; D remains ambiguous. The DNA for the CDR3 is TGTGCCAGCAGTCCCAGGTACGAGCAGTACTTC. Translation: CASSPRYEQYF.